This T cell receptor beta chain was documented in a study of blood T cell repertoires in COVID-19. The overall study: COVID-19 samples collected from the United States, Italy and Spain covered acute and convalescent phases. From T cells, B-cell-depleted T cells, or PBMCs came the material, which was cDNA or gDNA.

Authors' methods: Reference gene primer amplification gave nucleated cell count estimates. Sequencing was performed with immunoSEQ multiplex PCR; in TCRdb, only in-frame clones are kept and a portion is missing. V and J calls and clone size come straight from that table; D and trimming were deduced from the DNA. The profile covers about 140,000 clones, with roughly 81% appearing a single time and roughly 9% taken by the ten largest. The V end lost 2 bases, the J end lost 7 bases, and 11 bases lay between the germline ends. The CDR3 is made up of 13 amino acids. Germline V gives CDR1 LGHDT, CDR2 YNNKEL (reference sequence).

This chain connects TRBV3-1 (or the pseudogene TRBV3-2) to TRBJ1-1; no definite D call. This sequence was found in a woman aged 45-65 years with active or convalescent COVID-19. What was sequenced was peripheral blood. CDR3 protein: CASSQRPTVEAFF. The CDR3 DNA reads as TGTGCCAGCAGCCAACGACCGACTGTTGAAGCTTTCTTT.